This T cell receptor beta chain is drawn from a study of cytomegalovirus exposure and HLA in healthy donors. Turning to the study itself: It was reported in a later analysis that the same platform had been used for the approximately 120 validation repertoires as for the 666 first-cohort repertoires. Overall study results and limits: Investigators reported 164 TCR beta chains as tied to cytomegalovirus. In vitro work confirmed that three CMV-associated chains recognize CMV antigens.

Only in-frame clones appear in the TCRdb table, and some are missing; sequencing was by immunoSEQ multiplex PCR. Here the sample spans about 330,000 clones, around 87% being singletons. For this clone: Its antigen is not known.

The donors were members of the validation cohort, which comprised 120 subjects and was separate from the first cohort of fewer than 700 subjects. CDR3 length: 17 residues. Germline V CDR1 and CDR2: SGHTA, FQGTGA. Trimming stripped 4 bases from V and 6 bases from J, with 22 bases between. This clonotype originated in a woman in her thirties in good health and CMV-seropositive. Sequencing was carried out using PBMCs. This chain joins TRBV7-3 and TRBJ2-1, with D tentatively TRBD1 or TRBD2 (5 bases each). For the CDR3, the DNA is TGTGCCAGCAGCTACCGTATGGGAGCTAGGGGTTTCAATGAGCAGTTCTTC. It codes for CASSYRMGARGFNEQFF.